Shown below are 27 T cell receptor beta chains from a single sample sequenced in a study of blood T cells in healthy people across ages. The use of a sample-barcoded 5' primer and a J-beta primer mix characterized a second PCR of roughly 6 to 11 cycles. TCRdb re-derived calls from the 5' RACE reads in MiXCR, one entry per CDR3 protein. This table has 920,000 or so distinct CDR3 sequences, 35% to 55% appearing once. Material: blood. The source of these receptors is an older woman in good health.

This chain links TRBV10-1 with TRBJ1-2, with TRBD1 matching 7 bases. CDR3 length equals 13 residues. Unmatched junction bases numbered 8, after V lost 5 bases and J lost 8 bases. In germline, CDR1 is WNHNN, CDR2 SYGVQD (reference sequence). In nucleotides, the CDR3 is TGCGCCAGCAGTCCCGGGACAGCTTCGGGCTACACCTTC. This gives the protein CASSPGTASGYTF.

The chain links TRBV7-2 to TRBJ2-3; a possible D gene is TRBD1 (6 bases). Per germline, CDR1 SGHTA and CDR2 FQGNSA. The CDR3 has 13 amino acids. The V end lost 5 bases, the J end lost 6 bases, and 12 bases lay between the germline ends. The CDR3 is CASSEAGADTQYF. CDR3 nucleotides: TGTGCCAGCAGCGAGGCAGGGGCCGATACGCAGTATTTT. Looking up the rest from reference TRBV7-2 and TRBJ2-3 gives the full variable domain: GAGVSQSPSNKVTEKGKDVELRCDPISGHTALYWYRQSLGQGLEFLIYFQGNSAPDKSGLPSDRFSAERTGGSVSTLTIQRTQQEDSAVYLCASSEAGADTQYFGPGTRLTVL.

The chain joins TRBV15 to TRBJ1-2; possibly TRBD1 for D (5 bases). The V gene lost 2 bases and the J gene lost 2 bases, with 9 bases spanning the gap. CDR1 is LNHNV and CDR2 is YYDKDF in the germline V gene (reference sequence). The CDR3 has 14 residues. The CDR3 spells CATSRPDRNYGYTF. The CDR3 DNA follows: TGTGCCACCAGCAGACCCGACAGAAACTATGGCTACACCTTC.

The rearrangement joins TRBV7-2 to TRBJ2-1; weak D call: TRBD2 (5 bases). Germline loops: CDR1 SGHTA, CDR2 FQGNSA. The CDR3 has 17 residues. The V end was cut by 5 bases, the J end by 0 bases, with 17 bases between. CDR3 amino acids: CASSRREGVPSYNEQFF. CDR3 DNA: TGTGCCAGCAGCCGACGTGAGGGTGTCCCCTCCTACAATGAGCAGTTCTTC.

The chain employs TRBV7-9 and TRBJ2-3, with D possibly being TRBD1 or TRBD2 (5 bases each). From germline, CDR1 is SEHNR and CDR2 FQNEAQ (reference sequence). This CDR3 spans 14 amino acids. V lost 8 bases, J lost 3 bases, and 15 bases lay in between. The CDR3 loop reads CASGAGRTTDTQYF. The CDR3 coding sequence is TGTGCCAGCGGGGCGGGCAGAACAACAGATACGCAGTATTTT. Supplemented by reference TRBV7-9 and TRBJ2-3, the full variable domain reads DTGVSQNPRHKITKRGQNVTFRCDPISEHNRLYWYRQTLGQGPEFLTYFQNEAQLEKSRLLSDRFSAERPKGSFSTLEIQRTEQGDSAMYLCASGAGRTTDTQYFGPGTRLTVL.

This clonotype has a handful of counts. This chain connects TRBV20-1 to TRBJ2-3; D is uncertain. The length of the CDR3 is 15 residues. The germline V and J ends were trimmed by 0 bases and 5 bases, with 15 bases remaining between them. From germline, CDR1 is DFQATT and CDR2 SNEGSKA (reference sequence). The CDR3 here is CSARDASVPVDTQYF. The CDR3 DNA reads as TGCAGTGCTAGAGATGCAAGCGTTCCGGTAGATACGCAGTATTTT.

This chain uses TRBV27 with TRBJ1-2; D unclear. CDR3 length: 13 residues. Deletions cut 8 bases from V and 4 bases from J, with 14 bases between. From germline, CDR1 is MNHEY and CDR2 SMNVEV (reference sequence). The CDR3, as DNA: TGTGCCAGCGGCCCGGGATTACCCTATGGCTACACCTTC. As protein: CASGPGLPYGYTF.

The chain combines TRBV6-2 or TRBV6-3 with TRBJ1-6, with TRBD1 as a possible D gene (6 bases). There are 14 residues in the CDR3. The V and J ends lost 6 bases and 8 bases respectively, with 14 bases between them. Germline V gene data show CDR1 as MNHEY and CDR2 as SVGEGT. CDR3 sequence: CASRGGQLDSPLHF. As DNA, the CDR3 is TGTGCCAGCAGGGGGGGGCAGTTGGATTCACCCCTCCACTTT.

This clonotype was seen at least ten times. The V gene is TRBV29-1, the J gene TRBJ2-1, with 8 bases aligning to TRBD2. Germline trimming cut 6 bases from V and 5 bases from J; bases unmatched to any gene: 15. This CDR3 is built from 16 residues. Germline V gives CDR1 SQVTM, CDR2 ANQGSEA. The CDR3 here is CSVPPPLAGLNNEQFF. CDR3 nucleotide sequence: TGCAGCGTGCCCCCCCCGTTAGCGGGACTGAACAATGAGCAGTTCTTC.

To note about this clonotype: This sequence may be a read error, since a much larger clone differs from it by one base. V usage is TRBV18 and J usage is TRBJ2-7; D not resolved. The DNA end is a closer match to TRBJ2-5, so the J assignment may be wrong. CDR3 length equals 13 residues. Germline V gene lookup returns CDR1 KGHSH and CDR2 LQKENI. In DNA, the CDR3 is TGTGCCAGCTCATCCGATACCGGAAAGACCCAGTACTTC. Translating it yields CASSSDTGKTQYF.

The CDR3 spells CASSFGGVDETQYF. CDR3 coding DNA: TGTGCCAGCAGCTTCGGAGGGGTTGATGAGACCCAGTACTTC. The chain carries TRBV7-8 and TRBJ2-7, with a tentative D call TRBD2 (6 bases). Judging by the DNA end, TRBJ2-5 fits better; the J call may be wrong. Germline assignment: CDR1 SGHVS and CDR2 FQNEAQ. This CDR3 has 14 residues.

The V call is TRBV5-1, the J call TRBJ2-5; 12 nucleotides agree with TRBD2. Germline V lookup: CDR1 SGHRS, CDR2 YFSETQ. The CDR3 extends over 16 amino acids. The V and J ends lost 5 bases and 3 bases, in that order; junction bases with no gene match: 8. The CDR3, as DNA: TGCGCCAGCAGACCGACTAGCGGGAGCACTGAAGAGACCCAGTACTTC. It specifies CASRPTSGSTEETQYF.

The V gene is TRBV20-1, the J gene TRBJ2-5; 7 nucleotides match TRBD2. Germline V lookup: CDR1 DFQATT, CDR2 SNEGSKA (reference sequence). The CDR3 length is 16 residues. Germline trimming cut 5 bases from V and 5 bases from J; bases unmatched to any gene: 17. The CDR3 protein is CSALAASGFREETQYF. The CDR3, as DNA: TGCAGTGCTCTCGCAGCTAGCGGATTCAGAGAGGAGACCCAGTACTTC.

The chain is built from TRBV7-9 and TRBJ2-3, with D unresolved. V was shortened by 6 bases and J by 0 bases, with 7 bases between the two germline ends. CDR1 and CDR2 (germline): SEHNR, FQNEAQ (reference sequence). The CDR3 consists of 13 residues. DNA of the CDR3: TGTGCCAGCAGGTCAACTAGCACAGATACGCAGTATTTT. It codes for CASRSTSTDTQYF. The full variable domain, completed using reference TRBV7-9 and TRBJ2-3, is DTGVSQNPRHKITKRGQNVTFRCDPISEHNRLYWYRQTLGQGPEFLTYFQNEAQLEKSRLLSDRFSAERPKGSFSTLEIQRTEQGDSAMYLCASRSTSTDTQYFGPGTRLTVL.

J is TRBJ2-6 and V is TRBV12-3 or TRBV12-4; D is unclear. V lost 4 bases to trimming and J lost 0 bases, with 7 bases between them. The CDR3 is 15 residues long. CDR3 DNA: TGTGCCAGCAGTTGGGCCGGCTCTGGGGCCAACGTCCTGACTTTC. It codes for CASSWAGSGANVLTF.

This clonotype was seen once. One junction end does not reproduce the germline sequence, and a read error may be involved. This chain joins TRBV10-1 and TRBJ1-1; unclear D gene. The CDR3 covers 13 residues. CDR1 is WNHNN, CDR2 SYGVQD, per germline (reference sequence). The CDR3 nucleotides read TGCGCCGGCAGCCAGGACCCGAACACTGAAGCTTTCTTT. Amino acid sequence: CAGSQDPNTEAFF.

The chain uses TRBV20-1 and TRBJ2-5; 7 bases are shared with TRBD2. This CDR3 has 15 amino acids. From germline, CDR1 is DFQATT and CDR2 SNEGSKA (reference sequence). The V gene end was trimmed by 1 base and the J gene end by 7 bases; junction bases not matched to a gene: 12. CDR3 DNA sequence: TGCAGTGCTAGAGCCAGCGGGATCTCCAGAGGGACCCAGTACTTC. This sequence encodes CSARASGISRGTQYF.

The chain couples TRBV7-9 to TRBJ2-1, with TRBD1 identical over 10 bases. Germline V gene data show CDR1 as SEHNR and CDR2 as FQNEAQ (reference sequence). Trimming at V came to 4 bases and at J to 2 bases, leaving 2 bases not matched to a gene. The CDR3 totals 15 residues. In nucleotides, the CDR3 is TGTGCCAGCAGCTACGACAGGGGGCCCTACAATGAGCAGTTCTTC. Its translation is CASSYDRGPYNEQFF.

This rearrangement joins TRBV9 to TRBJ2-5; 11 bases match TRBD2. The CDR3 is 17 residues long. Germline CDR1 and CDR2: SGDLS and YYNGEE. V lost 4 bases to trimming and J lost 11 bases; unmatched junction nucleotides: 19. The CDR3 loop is CASSTSLGLAVNNEQYF. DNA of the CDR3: TGTGCCAGCAGCACCAGCCTGGGACTAGCGGTAAACAATGAGCAGTACTTC.

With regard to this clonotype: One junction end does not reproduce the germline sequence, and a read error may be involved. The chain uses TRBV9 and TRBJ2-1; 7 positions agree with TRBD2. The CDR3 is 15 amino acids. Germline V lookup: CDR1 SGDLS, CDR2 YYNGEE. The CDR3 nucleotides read TGTGCCAGCAGCGTAGGGGGAGGGAGGGGCAATGAGCGGTTCTTC. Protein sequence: CASSVGGGRGNERFF.

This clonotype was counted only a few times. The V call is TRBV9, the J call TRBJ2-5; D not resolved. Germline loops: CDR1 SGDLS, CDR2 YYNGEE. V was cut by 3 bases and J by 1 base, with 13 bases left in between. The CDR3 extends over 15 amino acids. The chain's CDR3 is CASSAGTAVQETQYF. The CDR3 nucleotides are TGTGCCAGCAGCGCAGGTACGGCAGTCCAAGAGACCCAGTACTTC.

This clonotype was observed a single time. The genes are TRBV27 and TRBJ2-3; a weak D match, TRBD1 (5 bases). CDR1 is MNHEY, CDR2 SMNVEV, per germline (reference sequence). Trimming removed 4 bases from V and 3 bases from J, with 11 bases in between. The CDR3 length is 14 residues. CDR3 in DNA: TGTGCCAGCAGTTCAGGGTATTATACAGATACGCAGTATTTT. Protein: CASSSGYYTDTQYF.

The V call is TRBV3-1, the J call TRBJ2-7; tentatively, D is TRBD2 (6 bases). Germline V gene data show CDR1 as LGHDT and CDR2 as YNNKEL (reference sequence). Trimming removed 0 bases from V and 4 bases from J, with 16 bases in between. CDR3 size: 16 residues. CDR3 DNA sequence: TGTGCCAGCAGCCAAGATCAAGGGACTGGGGAATACGAGCAGTACTTC. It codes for CASSQDQGTGEYEQYF.

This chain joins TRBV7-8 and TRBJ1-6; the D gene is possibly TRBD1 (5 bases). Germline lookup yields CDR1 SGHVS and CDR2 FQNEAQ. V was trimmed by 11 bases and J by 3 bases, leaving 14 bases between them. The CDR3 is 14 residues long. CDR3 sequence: CAGSLTVYNSPLHF. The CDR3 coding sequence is TGTGCCGGCTCGTTGACAGTCTATAATTCACCCCTCCACTTT.

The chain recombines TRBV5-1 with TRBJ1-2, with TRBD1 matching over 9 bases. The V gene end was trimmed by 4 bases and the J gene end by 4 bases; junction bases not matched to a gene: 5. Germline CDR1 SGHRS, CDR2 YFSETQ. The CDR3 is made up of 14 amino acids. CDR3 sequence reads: CASSGTGLTYGYTF. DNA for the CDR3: TGCGCCAGCAGCGGGACAGGGCTCACCTATGGCTACACCTTC.

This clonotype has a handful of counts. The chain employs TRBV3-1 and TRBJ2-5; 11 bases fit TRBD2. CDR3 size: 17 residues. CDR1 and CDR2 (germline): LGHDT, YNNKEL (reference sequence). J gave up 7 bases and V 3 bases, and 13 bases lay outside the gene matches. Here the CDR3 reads CASSHTMTSGIDATQYF. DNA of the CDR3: TGTGCCAGCAGCCATACTATGACTAGCGGGATCGACGCGACCCAGTACTTC.

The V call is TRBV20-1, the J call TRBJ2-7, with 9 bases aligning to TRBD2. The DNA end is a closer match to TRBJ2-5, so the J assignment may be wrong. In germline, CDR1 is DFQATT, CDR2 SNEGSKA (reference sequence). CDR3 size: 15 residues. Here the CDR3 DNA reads TGCAGTGCTAGAGCTGTCGCGGGAGGGTTGGAGACCCAGTACTTC. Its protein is CSARAVAGGLETQYF.